This is a list of T cell receptor beta chains from one sample in a study of blood T cell repertoires in COVID-19. The assay was immunoSEQ multiplex PCR, and TCRdb's table has in-frame clones only and misses some. The sample has roughly 380,000 clones, roughly 87% seen once; the top ten hold 3% to 4.5%. The specimen was peripheral blood. These receptors were taken from a woman in her fifties or sixties with COVID-19, enrolled during active disease. Both conserved end residues are part of each CDR3. A D gene is named only where the DNA matches it firmly. The size of a clone is reported for some rows only, either as once, few or many, or as a class for expanded clones.

clone_size: .; j_call: TRBJ1-2; v_call: TRBV6-5; d_call: .; cdr3_nt: TGTGCCAGCACTCGGGCCCAGGGGGGCTACACCTTC; cdr3_aa: CASTRAQGGYTF
clone_size: once; j_call: TRBJ2-2; v_call: TRBV3-1/TRBV3-2; d_call: TRBD2; cdr3_nt: TGTGCCAGCAGCCAAGTCGGGGGGTGGACCGGGGAGCTGTTTTTT; cdr3_aa: CASSQVGGWTGELFF
clone_size: .; j_call: TRBJ2-2; v_call: TRBV2; d_call: .; cdr3_nt: TGTGCCAGCAGAGACCAGGGAGGTACCGGGGAGCTGTTTTTT; cdr3_aa: CASRDQGGTGELFF
clone_size: .; j_call: TRBJ1-2; v_call: TRBV5-1; d_call: .; cdr3_nt: TGCGCCAGCAGCTCGACAGGAGAGGTTAGGTATGGCTACACCTTC; cdr3_aa: CASSSTGEVRYGYTF
clone_size: .; j_call: TRBJ1-6; v_call: TRBV6-5; d_call: TRBD1; cdr3_nt: TGTGCCAGCAGCCTCCGGGACAGTAATTCACCCCTCCACTTT; cdr3_aa: CASSLRDSNSPLHF
clone_size: .; j_call: TRBJ2-2; v_call: TRBV12-3/TRBV12-4; d_call: .; cdr3_nt: TGTGCCAGCAACCAAACTCCCGGGGAGCTGTTTTTT; cdr3_aa: CASNQTPGELFF
clone_size: .; j_call: TRBJ1-1; v_call: TRBV7-2; d_call: .; cdr3_nt: TGTGCCAGCAGCTTATTGTCCCTAACAGGAGTGGGGGGCACTGAAGCTTTCTTT; cdr3_aa: CASSLLSLTGVGGTEAFF
clone_size: .; j_call: TRBJ1-2; v_call: TRBV28; d_call: TRBD1; cdr3_nt: TGTGCCAGCAGTAGACAGGGGATAGACTATGGCTACACCTTC; cdr3_aa: CASSRQGIDYGYTF
clone_size: .; j_call: TRBJ2-5; v_call: TRBV25-1; d_call: TRBD1; cdr3_nt: TGTGCCAGCAGTGAACCGGGACAGGGGGCAGAGACCCAGTACTTC; cdr3_aa: CASSEPGQGAETQYF
clone_size: .; j_call: TRBJ1-5; v_call: TRBV15; d_call: TRBD1; cdr3_nt: TGTGCCACCAGCAGAGATACAGGGGGCAGGCAGCCCCAGCATTTT; cdr3_aa: CATSRDTGGRQPQHF
clone_size: .; j_call: TRBJ1-1; v_call: TRBV6-5; d_call: .; cdr3_nt: TGTGCCAGCAGTTACAGGCGGCGGGACACTGAAGCTTTCTTT; cdr3_aa: CASSYRRRDTEAFF
clone_size: .; j_call: TRBJ1-1; v_call: TRBV6-6; d_call: .; cdr3_nt: TGTGCCAGCAGTTACTCTCCCCCTCAGGGCACTGAAGCTTTCTTT; cdr3_aa: CASSYSPPQGTEAFF
clone_size: once; j_call: TRBJ1-2; v_call: TRBV30; d_call: .; cdr3_nt: TGTGCCTGTAAAGAAGACAGCTATGGCTACACCTTC; cdr3_aa: CACKEDSYGYTF
clone_size: .; j_call: TRBJ2-1; v_call: TRBV5-6; d_call: .; cdr3_nt: TGTGCCAGCGTGAGGGGGAGATCCTACAATGAGCAGTTCTTC; cdr3_aa: CASVRGRSYNEQFF
clone_size: once; j_call: TRBJ1-1; v_call: TRBV20-1; d_call: .; cdr3_nt: TGCAGTGCTCCCGTCGGCACTGAAGCTTTCTTT; cdr3_aa: CSAPVGTEAFF
clone_size: .; j_call: TRBJ2-2; v_call: TRBV6-5; d_call: .; cdr3_nt: TGTGCCACCTATGCGGAATGGAACACCGGGGAGCTGTTTTTT; cdr3_aa: CATYAEWNTGELFF